The present entry profiles one TCR beta chain with its context. This entry comes from a study of blood T cell repertoires in COVID-19. Study details: Sites in the United States, Italy and Spain provided acute and convalescent COVID-19 samples. T cells, B-cell-depleted T cells, or PBMCs provided the cDNA or gDNA that served as material.

CDR3 length: 14 amino acids. In germline, CDR1 is LGHDT, CDR2 YNNKEL (reference sequence). The trim removed 1 base at V and 3 bases at J, leaving 0 bases unmatched. Per the study methods: Estimated nucleated cell counts came from reference gene primer amplification. The repertoire was sequenced with immunoSEQ multiplex PCR; TCRdb's copy has only in-frame clones and lacks some. V and J calls and clone size are those listed in that table; D and trimming were worked out from the DNA. The table has 250,000 to 300,000 clones, around 90% seen once; the top ten hold approximately 2%. The TCR sequence derives from a man aged 45-65 years with acute or convalescent COVID-19. The V call is TRBV3-1 (or the pseudogene TRBV3-2), the J call TRBJ1-2; 9 positions agree with TRBD1. Sequencing was done on a sample of peripheral blood. CDR3 in amino acids: CASSQGQGDYGYTF. The CDR3 coding sequence is TGTGCCAGCAGCCAAGGACAGGGGGACTATGGCTACACCTTC.